This TCR beta chain came from a study of breast tumors, draining lymph nodes, adjacent tissues. The lymph nodes were axillary draining lymph nodes from breast cancer patients. Study observations and caveats: Compared with lymph nodes, tumors were less diverse; compared with nontumor tissue, more.

TCRdb reanalysed the multiplex PCR reads using MiXCR and keeps one entry per CDR3 protein. The table has some 230,000 distinct CDR3 sequences, around 34% seen once. The germline gives CDR1 LNHDA, CDR2 SQIVND (reference sequence). The CDR3 loop spans 17 amino acids. Points on this clonotype: As yet, its antigen is unknown. The junction departs from the called germline gene at one end, perhaps through a read error.

Sequenced material: axillary lymph node tissue. This chain connects TRBV19 to TRBJ2-4; D may correspond to TRBD1 or TRBD2 (5 bases each). This TCR derives from a female donor with breast cancer. Some clones in this sample may be carry-over from other donors' samples. The CDR3 is CARKDSGEGLRENIQSF. The CDR3 DNA is TGTGCCCGTAAAGACAGCGGAGAGGGTTTGAGAGAAAACATTCAGTCCTTC.